Following are 26 T cell receptor beta chains from one sample sequenced in a study of T cell responses to AZD1222 COVID-19 vaccine (dated by TCRdb to about 2021). Receptors were amplified or captured by the immunoSEQ multiplex PCR assay. TCRdb carries this immuneACCESS record with in-frame sequences only. Its versions omit some clonotypes, under half of them owing to an unresolved V gene in the studies checked, with the rest unexplained. Within this sample are 150,000 to 170,000 clones, with 90% of them counted one time only. The ten largest clones add up to approximately 20% of the sample. Taken with the paper, the label for time point translates to: baseline before first vaccination. Sequenced here: peripheral blood, sampled on day 0 of AZD1222 vaccination. The receptor source for this set is an adult in good health.

J is TRBJ1-3 and V is TRBV7-8; 9 bases fit TRBD1. V lost 5 bases, J lost 0 bases, and 11 bases stayed unmatched. In germline, CDR1 is SGHVS, CDR2 FQNEAQ. This CDR3 has 18 residues. CDR3: CASSQLSGTGSSGNTIYF. The DNA for the CDR3 is TGTGCCAGCAGCCAACTCTCCGGGACAGGGTCCTCTGGAAACACCATATATTTT.

The chain is built from TRBV4-3 and TRBJ1-2; 7 nucleotides line up with TRBD1. CDR1 is LGHNA and CDR2 is YSLEER in the germline V gene. This CDR3 has 17 amino acids. V was pared by 3 bases and J by 7 bases, with 17 bases of the junction left unmatched. The CDR3, as DNA: TGCGCCAGCAGCCACGATTCACCCTCCGGGACAGTGATTGGCTACACCTTC. As protein: CASSHDSPSGTVIGYTF.

The rearrangement joins TRBV19 to TRBJ2-6; possibly TRBD1 for D (6 bases). Looked up from germline, CDR1 is LNHDA and CDR2 is SQIVND (reference sequence). This CDR3 has 14 amino acids. With 8 bases removed from V and 1 base from J, the gap between germline ends came to 9 bases. The DNA for the CDR3 is TGTGCCAGTCGAACAGGGTCTGGGGCCAACGTCCTGACTTTC. This encodes CASRTGSGANVLTF.

The genes are TRBV18 and TRBJ2-1; the match to TRBD2 covers 9 bases. V shed 3 bases, J shed 8 bases, and the junction held 17 bases outside the gene matches. Germline lookup yields CDR1 KGHSH and CDR2 LQKENI. The CDR3 is made up of 18 amino acids. The DNA of the CDR3 is TGTGCCAGCTCACCCTCCCCGACTAGCGGATATAGTGGCGATGAGCAGTTCTTC. Translating gives CASSPSPTSGYSGDEQFF. Filled out from reference TRBV18 and TRBJ2-1, the complete variable domain reads NAGVMQNPRHLVRRRGQEARLRCSPMKGHSHVYWYRQLPEEGLKFMVYLQKENIIDESGMPKERFSAEFPKEGPSILRIQQVVRGDSAAYFCASSPSPTSGYSGDEQFFGPGTRLTVL.

V and J are TRBV7-3 and TRBJ2-7, with 14 positions matching TRBD2. Losses at the gene ends were 5 bases for V and 7 bases for J; bases not matched to a gene: 16. Germline CDR1 is SGHTA and CDR2 is FQGTGA. The CDR3 is 18 amino acids. The CDR3 loop is CASSPELGLAGAMGEQYF. CDR3 in DNA: TGTGCCAGCAGCCCCGAGCTGGGACTAGCGGGAGCTATGGGTGAGCAGTACTTC.

The V call is TRBV25-1, the J call TRBJ1-2; no firm D call. V was shortened by 6 bases and J by 8 bases, with 10 bases between the two germline ends. Germline-derived CDR1 and CDR2 are MGHDK and SYGVNS. The CDR3 has 11 residues. The CDR3 region is CASREVGGYTF. CDR3 DNA: TGTGCCAGCAGGGAGGTTGGGGGCTACACCTTC.

This clone was detected only once. The chain recombines TRBV6-5 with TRBJ2-6; D not resolved. CDR3 length equals 13 residues. Trimming cost V 8 bases and J 1 base, with 6 bases left between them. Germline V gene sequence: CDR1 MNHEY, CDR2 SVGAGI. The CDR3 DNA follows: TGTGCCAGCGCTCCATCTGGGGCCAACGTCCTGACTTTC. Translation: CASAPSGANVLTF.

V usage is TRBV6-5 and J usage is TRBJ1-1; tentative D call: TRBD1 (5 bases). V was cut by 6 bases and J by 5 bases, with 13 bases left in between. Germline CDR1 is MNHEY and CDR2 is SVGAGI. The CDR3 is made up of 13 amino acids. CDR3 amino acids: CASRRGPETEAFF. Here the CDR3 DNA reads TGTGCCAGCAGGAGGGGCCCAGAGACTGAAGCTTTCTTT.

This clone was seen more than once but under ten times. The chain links TRBV18 to TRBJ2-7, with D perhaps TRBD1 (6 bases). Germline-derived CDR1 and CDR2 are KGHSH and LQKENI. The CDR3 has 12 amino acids. The germline V and J ends were trimmed by 6 bases and 2 bases, with 8 bases remaining between them. The CDR3 reads CASSTGTYEQYF. In DNA form, the CDR3 reads TGTGCCAGCTCTACAGGGACCTACGAGCAGTACTTC. The complete variable domain, with remaining parts taken from reference TRBV18 and TRBJ2-7, reads NAGVMQNPRHLVRRRGQEARLRCSPMKGHSHVYWYRQLPEEGLKFMVYLQKENIIDESGMPKERFSAEFPKEGPSILRIQQVVRGDSAAYFCASSTGTYEQYFGPGTRLTVT.

With respect to this clone: The sample contains more than one DNA sequence encoding this CDR3. This chain uses TRBV7-9 with TRBJ1-3; D might be TRBD1 (5 bases). The V end lost 5 bases, the J end lost 1 base, and 9 bases lay between the germline ends. The CDR3 length is 14 residues. In germline, CDR1 is SEHNR, CDR2 FQNEAQ (reference sequence). CDR3 residues: CASSPQGSGNTIYF. In nucleotides, the CDR3 is TGTGCCAGCAGCCCGCAGGGTTCTGGAAACACCATATATTTT.

This chain joins TRBV9 and TRBJ1-2; no reliable D call. From germline, CDR1 is SGDLS and CDR2 YYNGEE. Trimming took off 4 bases at V and 2 bases at J, with 9 bases between the two ends. There are 13 residues in the CDR3. Here the CDR3 reads CASSRSENYGYTF. In nucleotides, the CDR3 is TGTGCCAGCAGCCGTTCAGAAAACTATGGCTACACCTTC. The full variable domain, completed using reference TRBV9 and TRBJ1-2, is DSGVTQTPKHLITATGQRVTLRCSPRSGDLSVYWYQQSLDQGLQFLIQYYNGEERAKGNILERFSAQQFPDLHSELNLSSLELGDSALYFCASSRSENYGYTFGSGTRLTVV.

This sequence joins TRBV7-2 and TRBJ1-2; no reliable D call. This CDR3 region has 16 residues. Germline V gene sequence: CDR1 SGHTA, CDR2 FQGNSA. V was clipped by 5 bases and J by 8 bases, with 24 bases between them. The CDR3 region is CASSPSGSRSGLGYTF. In DNA form, the CDR3 reads TGTGCCAGCAGCCCCTCAGGCTCTCGGTCGGGTCTAGGCTACACCTTC.

Of note for this clone: One junction end does not reproduce the germline sequence, and a read error may be involved. The genes are TRBV7-8 and TRBJ2-4; the D gene is possibly TRBD2 (5 bases). Germline V gives CDR1 SGHVS, CDR2 FQNEAQ. The CDR3 has 13 residues. Here the CDR3 DNA reads TGTGCCAGCAGCTTAGCCCCGGCTAGCTCTCCGAACTTC. Translated, it gives CASSLAPASSPNF. Full variable domain (rest looked up from reference TRBV7-8 and TRBJ2-4): GAGVSQSPRYKVAKRGQDVALRCDPISGHVSLFWYQQALGQGPEFLTYFQNEAQLDKSGLPSDRFFAERPEGSVSTLKIQRTQQEDSAVYLCASSLAPASSPNFGAGTRLSVL.

V gene TRBV10-1 combines with J gene TRBJ2-2, with 9 bases fitting TRBD1. The CDR3 has 14 residues. V lost 4 bases to trimming and J lost 5 bases; unmatched junction nucleotides: 2. Looked up from germline, CDR1 is WNHNN and CDR2 is SYGVQD (reference sequence). The CDR3 coding sequence is TGCGCCAGCAGTGGGACAGGGGCAACCGGGGAGCTGTTTTTT. Amino acid sequence: CASSGTGATGELFF.

The genes are TRBV9 and TRBJ1-3; the D is unclear. The CDR3 contains 18 residues. CDR1 is SGDLS, CDR2 YYNGEE, per germline. Trimming removed 0 bases at V and 0 bases at J, with 16 bases between. CDR3 in amino acids: CASSVADHGRVSGNTIYF. The CDR3 bases are TGTGCCAGCAGCGTAGCGGACCACGGACGGGTCTCTGGAAACACCATATATTTT.

The genes are TRBV3-1 (or the pseudogene TRBV3-2) and TRBJ2-3; 8 bases match TRBD1. CDR3 size: 17 residues. Germline V gives CDR1 LGHDT, CDR2 YNNKEL (reference sequence). V was pared by 4 bases and J by 1 base, with 10 bases of the junction left unmatched. The chain's CDR3 is CASSLLGQGGGTDTQYF. The CDR3 nucleotides are TGTGCCAGCAGCCTCTTAGGACAGGGAGGTGGCACAGATACGCAGTATTTT.

The chain employs TRBV28 and TRBJ2-5; 13 bases map to TRBD2. Germline loops: CDR1 MDHEN, CDR2 SYDVKM. The J segment lost 5 bases and the V segment lost 4 bases, leaving 16 bases of the junction unmatched. The CDR3 covers 19 residues. The CDR3 loop is CASSSSRTSGSFGLETQYF. The CDR3 DNA is TGTGCCAGCAGTTCGTCCCGGACTAGCGGGAGTTTTGGGTTGGAGACCCAGTACTTC.

The chain employs TRBV5-1 and TRBJ2-3; TRBD2 matches at 7 bases. The germline CDR1 and CDR2 sequences are SGHRS and YFSETQ. CDR3 length equals 16 residues. Trimming took 2 bases from V and 3 from J; bases not matched to a gene: 9. CDR3 amino acids: CASSFVAGVFTDTQYF. As DNA, the CDR3 is TGCGCCAGCAGCTTTGTTGCGGGAGTATTTACAGATACGCAGTATTTT. The complete variable domain, with remaining parts taken from reference TRBV5-1 and TRBJ2-3, reads KAGVTQTPRYLIKTRGQQVTLSCSPISGHRSVSWYQQTPGQGLQFLFEYFSETQRNKGNFPGRFSGRQFSNSRSEMNVSTLELGDSALYLCASSFVAGVFTDTQYFGPGTRLTVL.

This rearrangement joins TRBV27 to TRBJ2-7, with a weak D call TRBD2 (6 bases). The CDR3 runs to 13 residues. Trimming left V 3 bases short and J 6 bases short, with 12 bases between. Germline-derived CDR1 and CDR2 are MNHEY and SMNVEV (reference sequence). CDR3 nucleotide sequence: TGTGCCAGCAGTTTCTCCAGGCGGGGCGAGCAGTACTTC. This sequence encodes CASSFSRRGEQYF.

This rearrangement joins TRBV15 to TRBJ2-1; possibly TRBD2 for D (6 bases). The length of the CDR3 is 14 residues. CDR1 and CDR2 from the germline V gene are LNHNV and YYDKDF (reference sequence). V gave up 0 bases and J gave up 9 bases, with 12 bases separating them. The CDR3: CATSRDVGGREQFF. The CDR3 coding sequence is TGTGCCACCAGCAGAGATGTGGGGGGTCGTGAGCAGTTCTTC.

The chain joins TRBV14 to TRBJ1-4, with TRBD1 matching over 7 bases. Germline loops: CDR1 SGHDN, CDR2 FVKESK. J was trimmed by 3 bases and V by 3 bases; bases with no gene match: 4. There are 15 residues in the CDR3. In DNA form, the CDR3 reads TGTGCCAGCAGCCAGGAGGGGGCCTCTAATGAAAAACTGTTTTTT. Protein: CASSQEGASNEKLFF. Looking up the rest from reference TRBV14 and TRBJ1-4 gives the full variable domain: EAGVTQFPSHSVIEKGQTVTLRCDPISGHDNLYWYRRVMGKEIKFLLHFVKESKQDESGMPNNRFLAERTGGTYSTLKVQPAELEDSGVYFCASSQEGASNEKLFFGSGTQLSVL.

The rearrangement joins TRBV11-2 to TRBJ2-7; 10 bases fit TRBD2. V was pared by 4 bases and J by 1 base, with 4 bases of the junction left unmatched. The length of the CDR3 is 15 residues. The V gene's germline CDR1 is SGHAT and CDR2 FQNNGV. Here the CDR3 reads CASSWSGGASYEQYF. The DNA for the CDR3 is TGTGCCAGCAGCTGGAGCGGGGGGGCTTCCTACGAGCAGTACTTC.

The rearrangement joins TRBV28 to TRBJ2-2; weak D call: TRBD2 (6 bases). The CDR3 totals 11 residues. Per the germline V gene, CDR1 is MDHEN and CDR2 is SYDVKM. V gave up 8 bases and J gave up 6 bases, with 7 bases separating them. The CDR3 is CASGRSGELFF. The CDR3 DNA reads as TGTGCCAGCGGGAGGTCCGGGGAGCTGTTTTTT.

The rearrangement links TRBV4-1 to TRBJ2-2; D call uncertain. This CDR3 has 13 residues. Germline V CDR1 and CDR2: MGHRA, YSYEKL. V shed 2 bases and J shed 6 bases, with 7 bases lying between them. In DNA, the CDR3 is TGCGCCAGCAGCCAACCCCGGGCCGGGGAGCTGTTTTTT. Protein: CASSQPRAGELFF.

This sequence joins TRBV7-9 and TRBJ1-6; D perhaps matches TRBD1 (6 bases). V lost 5 bases and J 5 bases, leaving 16 bases between the germline ends. CDR3 size: 16 residues. CDR1 is SEHNR, CDR2 FQNEAQ, per germline (reference sequence). The CDR3 DNA reads as TGTGCCAGCAGCCTACAGGGCCATGACCATAATTCACCCCTCCACTTT. It translates to CASSLQGHDHNSPLHF.

This clone was seen just once. The chain carries TRBV6-6 and TRBJ1-4, with TRBD1 matching over 7 bases. The CDR3 has 14 amino acids. CDR1 MNHNY and CDR2 SVGAGI come from the germline V gene (reference sequence). Unmatched junction bases numbered 6, after V lost 7 bases and J lost 4 bases. The CDR3 spells CASIQGSYNEKLFF. CDR3 DNA sequence: TGTGCCAGCATACAGGGGTCCTATAATGAAAAACTGTTTTTT.